The rows below give T cell receptor beta chains drawn from one sample of a study of shared clonotypes between healthy human individuals. Profiled with immunoSEQ multiplex PCR; TCRdb holds only in-frame clones, not every one. The repertoire holds over 2 million clones, roughly 95% seen once, with 0.1% to 0.15% in the top ten. Material: naive CD4+ T cells sorted from blood. The receptors derive from a man younger than 35 in good health. The CDR3 runs from the conserved cysteine through the conserved F or W. D genes are given only for firm matches. Clone sizes are given selectively: once, few, many, or a class where the clone is expanded.

V: TRBV25-1
J: TRBJ1-2
length: 15
size: .
D: .
CDR3: CASSPRPGRNYGYTF
DNA: TGTGCCAGCAGTCCGAGGCCGGGAAGAAACTATGGCTACACCTTC

V: TRBV2
J: TRBJ1-4
length: 14
size: .
D: .
CDR3: CASSGGAWNEKLFF
DNA: TGTGCCAGCTCGGGGGGGGCATGGAATGAAAAACTGTTTTTT

V: TRBV27
J: TRBJ2-4
length: 18
size: .
D: .
CDR3: CASSLEGTANLAKNIQYF
DNA: TGTGCCAGCAGTTTAGAGGGGACGGCTAACCTAGCCAAAAACATTCAGTACTTC

V: TRBV19
J: TRBJ1-5
length: 13
size: .
D: TRBD1
CDR3: CASSGTGDQPQHF
DNA: TGTGCCAGCTCCGGGACAGGGGATCAGCCCCAGCATTTT

V: TRBV2
J: TRBJ2-5
length: 17
size: .
D: TRBD1
CDR3: CASSEAPTGGLLETQYF
DNA: TGTGCCAGCAGTGAAGCGCCCACAGGGGGCCTCTTGGAGACCCAGTACTTC

V: TRBV18
J: TRBJ1-6
length: 16
size: .
D: .
CDR3: CASSREVLGGNSPLHF
DNA: TGTGCCAGCTCACGGGAGGTGTTAGGCGGTAATTCACCCCTCCACTTT

V: TRBV27
J: TRBJ1-5
length: 13
size: .
D: TRBD1
CDR3: CASSFSGGQPQHF
DNA: TGTGCCAGCAGTTTTTCAGGGGGTCAGCCCCAGCATTTT

V: TRBV19
J: TRBJ1-2
length: 14
size: few
D: TRBD1
CDR3: CATRQGATYYGYTF
DNA: TGTGCCACTCGACAGGGGGCCACCTACTATGGCTACACCTTC

V: TRBV11-2
J: TRBJ2-3
length: 13
size: once
D: .
CDR3: CASSSGNTDTQYF
DNA: TGTGCCAGCAGCTCGGGAAACACAGATACGCAGTATTTT

V: TRBV6-1
J: TRBJ2-3
length: 13
size: .
D: .
CDR3: CASRGSSTDTQYF
DNA: TGTGCCAGCAGGGGCTCGAGCACAGATACGCAGTATTTT

V: TRBV18
J: TRBJ2-3
length: 14
size: .
D: .
CDR3: CASSRLREQGTQYF
DNA: TGTGCCAGCTCCCGTCTCCGGGAGCAGGGTACGCAGTATTTT

V: TRBV6-5
J: TRBJ1-1
length: 14
size: .
D: .
CDR3: CASTSLGGNTEAFF
DNA: TGTGCCAGCACATCCTTGGGGGGGAACACTGAAGCTTTCTTT

V: TRBV2
J: TRBJ2-7
length: 15
size: few
D: TRBD1
CDR3: CASSEETGTLWEQYF
DNA: TGTGCCAGCAGTGAAGAGACAGGGACCTTATGGGAGCAGTACTTC

V: TRBV5-1
J: TRBJ2-6
length: 19
size: .
D: .
CDR3: CASSPKVGGLLSGANVLTF
DNA: TGCGCCAGCAGCCCGAAGGTCGGGGGCCTCCTCTCTGGGGCCAACGTCCTGACTTTC

V: TRBV7-2
J: TRBJ1-1
length: 13
size: .
D: .
CDR3: CASSIRLNTEAFF
DNA: TGTGCCAGCAGCATCAGATTGAACACTGAAGCTTTCTTT

V: TRBV10-3
J: TRBJ2-7
length: 13
size: once
D: TRBD2
CDR3: CAISGSGGLEQYF
DNA: TGTGCCATCAGCGGTTCGGGGGGGCTCGAGCAGTACTTC

V: TRBV7-2
J: TRBJ2-6
length: 16
size: .
D: TRBD1
CDR3: CASSPQTGGGANVLTF
DNA: TGTGCCAGCAGCCCCCAGACAGGGGGTGGGGCCAACGTCCTGACTTTC

V: TRBV29-1
J: TRBJ1-1
length: 13
size: once
D: .
CDR3: CSVGRGLNTEAFF
DNA: TGCAGCGTAGGCCGGGGCTTGAACACTGAAGCTTTCTTT

V: TRBV4-2
J: TRBJ1-2
length: 13
size: .
D: .
CDR3: CASSQAQGRGYTF
DNA: TGTGCCAGCAGCCAAGCTCAGGGTCGGGGCTACACCTTC

V: TRBV6-1
J: TRBJ1-2
length: 14
size: .
D: .
CDR3: CASSEGGGGGGYTF
DNA: TGTGCCAGCAGTGAAGGTGGAGGGGGAGGAGGCTACACCTTC

V: TRBV5-4
J: TRBJ2-7
length: 17
size: .
D: .
CDR3: CASSSDGRPQPGGEQYF
DNA: TGTGCCAGCAGCTCCGATGGCAGGCCCCAACCAGGTGGGGAGCAGTACTTC

V: TRBV5-1
J: TRBJ1-4
length: 14
size: .
D: TRBD1
CDR3: CASSSRDRAEKLFF
DNA: TGCGCCAGCAGCTCCCGGGACAGGGCTGAAAAACTGTTTTTT

V: TRBV6-1
J: TRBJ1-4
length: 18
size: .
D: .
CDR3: CASSDKPQGLATNEKLFF
DNA: TGTGCCAGCAGTGATAAGCCTCAGGGCCTTGCAACTAATGAAAAACTGTTTTTT

V: TRBV5-1
J: TRBJ2-3
length: 14
size: .
D: TRBD2
CDR3: CASRPSGQPDTQYF
DNA: TGCGCCAGCAGGCCTAGCGGCCAACCCGATACGCAGTATTTT

V: TRBV27
J: TRBJ1-5
length: 14
size: .
D: TRBD1
CDR3: CASSLDRSNQPQHF
DNA: TGTGCCAGCAGTCTGGACAGGAGCAATCAGCCCCAGCATTTT

V: TRBV18
J: TRBJ2-5
length: 14
size: .
D: .
CDR3: CASSPPTKLETQYF
DNA: TGTGCCAGCTCACCCCCAACGAAGCTCGAGACCCAGTACTTC

V: TRBV19
J: TRBJ1-2
length: 14
size: .
D: TRBD1
CDR3: CASTPTGQNYGYTF
DNA: TGTGCCAGTACCCCGACAGGGCAAAACTATGGCTACACCTTC

V: TRBV6-6
J: TRBJ2-1
length: 14
size: .
D: .
CDR3: CASTTIVVGSEQFF
DNA: TGTGCCAGCACTACCATTGTTGTAGGGAGTGAGCAGTTCTTC

V: TRBV7-2
J: TRBJ2-7
length: 15
size: .
D: TRBD2
CDR3: CASSLGLAGSYEQYF
DNA: TGTGCCAGCAGCTTAGGGCTAGCGGGATCCTACGAGCAGTACTTC

V: TRBV5-6
J: TRBJ2-7
length: 11
size: .
D: .
CDR3: CASSFQYEQYF
DNA: TGTGCCAGCAGCTTTCAGTACGAGCAGTACTTC

V: TRBV19
J: TRBJ2-2
length: 15
size: once
D: .
CDR3: CASSMQATTTGELFF
DNA: TGTGCCAGTAGTATGCAGGCCACCACCACCGGGGAGCTGTTTTTT

V: TRBV6-6
J: TRBJ1-6
length: 13
size: .
D: .
CDR3: CASIGGYNSPLHF
DNA: TGTGCCAGCATCGGGGGGTATAATTCACCCCTCCACTTT

V: TRBV10-3
J: TRBJ1-5
length: 12
size: .
D: .
CDR3: CAISDRVEPQHF
DNA: TGTGCCATCAGTGACAGGGTAGAGCCCCAGCATTTT

V: TRBV18
J: TRBJ1-5
length: 15
size: .
D: TRBD1
CDR3: CASSPGTGLNQPQHF
DNA: TGTGCCAGCTCCCCAGGGACAGGCCTCAATCAGCCCCAGCATTTT

V: TRBV9
J: TRBJ2-5
length: 16
size: .
D: TRBD2
CDR3: CASSVAWSGGQETQYF
DNA: TGTGCCAGCAGCGTAGCGTGGTCGGGGGGACAAGAGACCCAGTACTTC

V: TRBV30
J: TRBJ1-6
length: 11
size: .
D: .
CDR3: CRGGYNSPLHF
DNA: TGTCGCGGGGGTTATAATTCACCCCTCCACTTT

V: TRBV11-1
J: TRBJ2-3
length: 15
size: .
D: TRBD2
CDR3: CASSSKRGFTDTQYF
DNA: TGTGCCAGCAGTTCCAAGCGGGGATTCACAGATACGCAGTATTTT

V: TRBV6-5
J: TRBJ1-2
length: 12
size: .
D: .
CDR3: CASSWSGEGYTF
DNA: TGTGCCAGCAGTTGGAGTGGAGAAGGCTACACCTTC

V: TRBV11-3
J: TRBJ2-1
length: 15
size: .
D: TRBD2
CDR3: CASSLEAGGQNEQFF
DNA: TGTGCCAGCAGCTTAGAGGCGGGGGGGCAGAATGAGCAGTTCTTC